The rows below give T cell receptor beta chains drawn from one sample of a study of T-cell reconstitution after alpha-beta-depleted transplantation in children. TCRdb recomputed calls from the PCR reads with MiXCR, one row per CDR3 protein. This sample has approximately 640,000 distinct CDR3 sequences, with 15% to 20% found just once. The sample here was PBMCs from the stem cell graft donor, taken from the stem cell graft. All receptors derive from a human donor who donated a stem cell graft to a child with acute myeloid leukemia. Each CDR3 is given with its conserved first and last residue. The D gene is left open where the match is weak. Size values are once, few and many counts, or a class for expanded clones, and some rows have none.

.	.	TRBV12-3/TRBV12-4	17	TRBJ2-5	TGTGCCAGCAGTTTGGCCCGACGAGGGGACCTTCAAGAGACCCAGTACTTC	CASSLARRGDLQETQYF
many	.	TRBV7-2	15	TRBJ1-1	TGTGCCAGCAGCCCTTACAGCAGTCCGAACACTGAAGCTTTCTTT	CASSPYSSPNTEAFF
many	.	TRBV20-1	14	TRBJ2-3	TGCAGTGTCACCTCCCCGCTGGGCACAGATACGCAGTATTTT	CSVTSPLGTDTQYF
.	.	TRBV4-3	16	TRBJ1-2	TGCGCCAGCAGCCCACACACACGGACAGATAACTATGGCTACACCTTC	CASSPHTRTDNYGYTF
few	.	TRBV10-2	17	TRBJ2-7	TGCGCCAGCAGTGAGTCCCTAGGGGGGGCCAAATCCTACGAGCAGTACTTC	CASSESLGGAKSYEQYF
many	.	TRBV20-1	13	TRBJ2-5	TGCAGTGCTAGTCTCCCAGCAGGGGAGACCCAGTACTTC	CSASLPAGETQYF
.	.	TRBV6-2/TRBV6-3	15	TRBJ1-5	TGTGCCAGCAGTTACTCGACGGGGAGGTATCAGCCCCAGCATTTT	CASSYSTGRYQPQHF
.	TRBD2	TRBV7-9	17	TRBJ2-3	TGTGCCAGCAGCTTAGCTTTTCGACTAGCGGGCACAGATACGCAGTATTTT	CASSLAFRLAGTDTQYF
.	.	TRBV4-2	15	TRBJ2-1	TGTGCCAGCAGCCGGGCCGGGGGCGGGGTCAATGAGCAGTTCTTC	CASSRAGGGVNEQFF
many	.	TRBV12-3/TRBV12-4	12	TRBJ2-1	TGTGCCAGCAGTCCCATCGGGAATGAGCAGTTCTTC	CASSPIGNEQFF
.	TRBD2	TRBV9	15	TRBJ2-5	TGTGCCAGCAGCGTAGGCCCCAGCGGGGTAGAGACCCAGTACTTC	CASSVGPSGVETQYF
many	.	TRBV20-1	14	TRBJ2-1	TGCAGTGCTCCCCGCCTCATCTCCTACAATGAGCAGTTCTTC	CSAPRLISYNEQFF
few	.	TRBV25-1	13	TRBJ2-4	TGTGCCAGCAGTGACAGGGCCAAAAACATTCAGTACTTC	CASSDRAKNIQYF
few	TRBD1	TRBV20-1	16	TRBJ1-5	TGCAGTGCTAGAGTAACAGGGGATCTTAGCAATCAGCCCCAGCATTTT	CSARVTGDLSNQPQHF
few	.	TRBV5-1	16	TRBJ2-4	TGCGCCAGCAGCTTGCCAACAGGAGTTGACAAAAACATTCAGTACTTC	CASSLPTGVDKNIQYF
.	.	TRBV12-3/TRBV12-4	12	TRBJ1-5	TGTGCCAGCGGTACAGGGTATCAGCCCCAGCATTTT	CASGTGYQPQHF
many	.	TRBV7-2	13	TRBJ1-2	TGTGCCAGCAGCCCACGGGGGCTCTATGGCTACACCTTC	CASSPRGLYGYTF
many	TRBD1	TRBV6-5	12	TRBJ1-1	TGTGCCAGCAACGATGACAGGGAGGAAGCTTTCTTT	CASNDDREEAFF
few	.	TRBV20-1	12	TRBJ2-5	TGCAGTGGAGCTAACAAGCCAGGGACCCAGTACTTC	CSGANKPGTQYF
few	.	TRBV25-1	12	TRBJ2-1	TGTGCCAGCAGTGCCTCCGCAGGGACTTCGTTCTTC	CASSASAGTSFF
many	TRBD1	TRBV20-1	12	TRBJ1-1	TGCGGTACGGACAGGGGGGTGACTGAAGCTTTCTTT	CGTDRGVTEAFF
many	.	TRBV29-1	16	TRBJ2-4	TGCAGCTCCCCCTTGGTGGAGACGCTAGCCAAAAACATTCAGTACTTC	CSSPLVETLAKNIQYF
many	.	TRBV4-3	16	TRBJ2-6	TGCGCCAGCAGCCAAGACCAGAGCTCTGGGGCCAACGTCCTGACTTTC	CASSQDQSSGANVLTF
.	TRBD2	TRBV27	21	TRBJ2-4	TGTGCCAGCAGTCCAAGGCAAGGGACGGTAGCGGGTATGTTGGCCAAAAACATTCAGTACTTC	CASSPRQGTVAGMLAKNIQYF
.	TRBD1	TRBV20-1	15	TRBJ2-7	TGCAGTGCTTCCTTGCCGGGACAGGGGAACTACGAGCATTACTTC	CSASLPGQGNYEHYF
few	.	TRBV6-5	14	TRBJ1-2	TGTGCCAGCAGTTACTCGCCAGGGTCCTATGGCTACACCTTC	CASSYSPGSYGYTF
few	TRBD1	TRBV5-1	16	TRBJ1-1	TGCGCCAGCAGCATCGACAGGGGGAATCGGAACACTGAAGCTTTCTTT	CASSIDRGNRNTEAFF
.	TRBD2	TRBV29-1	13	TRBJ2-1	TGCAGTCTTAGCGGGGGGGAAAGAAATGAGCAGTTCTTC	CSLSGGERNEQFF
many	TRBD1	TRBV7-2	14	TRBJ1-5	TGTGCCAGCAGCTCCGGACAGGGCAATCAGCCCCAGCATTTT	CASSSGQGNQPQHF
.	.	TRBV27	13	TRBJ1-1	TGTGCCAGCGGGCTAGGGCCCCTTTCCGAAGCTTTCTTT	CASGLGPLSEAFF
.	.	TRBV5-1	13	TRBJ2-5	TGCGCCAGCAGCTTGGAGCCGGGGCCATTCGGGGTCTTC	CASSLEPGPFGVF
many	.	TRBV20-1	13	TRBJ2-3	TGCAGTACCCCCGGGGGGCCCACAGATACGCAGTATTTT	CSTPGGPTDTQYF
many	TRBD2	TRBV10-3	16	TRBJ2-2	TGTGCCATCAGTGAGTCGAGACTAGCGGGGGCCGGGGAGCTGTTTTTT	CAISESRLAGAGELFF
.	.	TRBV6-5	16	TRBJ1-2	TGTGCCAGCAGTTACTCTCTTGGGGCGCCGAACTATGGCTACACCTTC	CASSYSLGAPNYGYTF
.	TRBD2	TRBV4-3	17	TRBJ2-3	TGCGCCAGCAGCCAAGGGACTAGCGGGGGGCCGATAGATACGCAGTATTTT	CASSQGTSGGPIDTQYF
.	TRBD2	TRBV12-3/TRBV12-4	15	TRBJ2-1	TGTGCCAGCAGGTTAACCGGGACTAGCGGGAATGAGCAGTTCTTC	CASRLTGTSGNEQFF
.	TRBD2	TRBV7-9	15	TRBJ2-1	TGTGCCAGCAGCTTGTCTCTAGCGGCCTACAATGAGCAGTTCTTC	CASSLSLAAYNEQFF
few	.	TRBV20-1	15	TRBJ1-5	TGCAGTGCGGAGGGAGGGGGAGGGGTGCGTCAGCCCCAGCATTTT	CSAEGGGGVRQPQHF
many	TRBD2	TRBV20-1	15	TRBJ2-7	TGCAGTGCTAGAGATCGAAGACTAGCGGGGCACGAGCAGTACTTC	CSARDRRLAGHEQYF
many	.	TRBV12-3/TRBV12-4	14	TRBJ1-1	TGTGCCAGCAGTTCACAGACGGGAAACACTGAAGCTTTCTTT	CASSSQTGNTEAFF
many	TRBD2	TRBV20-1	15	TRBJ2-2	TGCAGTGCTAGCCGGGGGGGCCAAATGAGAGGGGAGCTGTTTTTT	CSASRGGQMRGELFF